This record covers a single T cell receptor (beta chain). Between the trimmed V and J ends, which lost 2 bases and 0 bases, there was a span of 11 bases. The CDR3 is 16 amino acids. CDR1 and CDR2 from the germline V gene are MNHNS and SASEGT. These data come from a study of blood T cell repertoires in COVID-19. Using immunoSEQ multiplex PCR, the repertoire was profiled, and TCRdb retains in-frame clones only, with some absent. Of roughly 200,000 clones in the sample, around 85% are singletons; the top ten hold approximately 18%. This TCR was sampled from a man in his forties or fifties who had recovered from COVID-19. The chain has TRBV6-1 and TRBJ1-3, with D unclear. Sequencing used PBMCs or T cells enriched from blood (not recorded which). CDR3 coding DNA: TGTGCCAGCAGTGAAAACCTTGCAGACTCTGGAAACACCATATATTTT. The encoded protein is CASSENLADSGNTIYF.